Presented here are 2 T cell receptor beta chains from one specimen sequenced in a study of blood T cell repertoires in COVID-19. Some clones are missing from TCRdb's copy, which holds only in-frame ones; the method was immunoSEQ multiplex PCR. The table records 90,000 to 150,000 clones, over 60% of them present only once. Input material: peripheral blood. All receptors derive from a woman older than 75 with acute or convalescent COVID-19.

The chain couples TRBV19 to TRBJ2-2; 9 nucleotides line up with TRBD2. Germline loops: CDR1 LNHDA, CDR2 SQIVND (reference sequence). The CDR3 is 16 residues long. The V segment lost 5 bases and the J segment 5 bases; nucleotides outside the gene matches: 9. CDR3 sequence: CASSPLSGSVTGELFF. The CDR3 coding sequence is TGTGCCAGTAGTCCCCTTAGCGGGAGTGTTACCGGGGAGCTGTTTTTT.

V is TRBV2 and J is TRBJ1-2, with 10 positions matching TRBD1. The CDR3 sequence is 14 residues long. Unmatched junction bases numbered 7, after V lost 5 bases and J lost 7 bases. Germline CDR1 reads SNHLY; CDR2 reads FYNNEI. Here the CDR3 reads CASSLEGQGSGYTF. CDR3 nucleotide sequence: TGTGCCAGCAGTCTGGAGGGACAGGGGTCTGGCTACACCTTC.